These T cell receptor beta chains were read from a single sample in a study of blood T cell repertoires in COVID-19. Assay: immunoSEQ multiplex PCR; the TCRdb copy retains only in-frame clones and omits some. The profile shows about 250,000 clones, about 82% of them singletons. The sequencing input was peripheral blood. The receptors here all came from a woman of 80 years or more with COVID-19, enrolled during active disease. Both conserved end residues are part of each CDR3. D genes are given only for firm matches. Size values are once, few and many counts, or a class for expanded clones, and some rows have none.

V gene: TRBV21-1; clone size: NA; J gene: TRBJ1-1; D gene: NA; CDR3 protein: CARGVGTEAFF; CDR3 DNA: TGTGCCAGAGGGGTTGGAACTGAAGCTTTCTTT
V gene: TRBV5-1; clone size: NA; J gene: TRBJ1-1; D gene: NA; CDR3 protein: CASSWGQANTEAFF; CDR3 DNA: TGCGCCAGCAGCTGGGGACAAGCAAACACTGAAGCTTTCTTT
V gene: TRBV5-1; clone size: NA; J gene: TRBJ1-3; D gene: NA; CDR3 protein: CASSSQGLSGNTIYF; CDR3 DNA: TGCGCCAGCAGCTCCCAGGGGCTCTCTGGAAACACCATATATTTT
V gene: TRBV5-4; clone size: NA; J gene: TRBJ2-1; D gene: TRBD2; CDR3 protein: CASSLTSGSYNEQFF; CDR3 DNA: TGTGCCAGCAGTCTCACTAGCGGGTCCTACAATGAGCAGTTCTTC
V gene: TRBV5-1; clone size: NA; J gene: TRBJ2-3; D gene: TRBD2; CDR3 protein: CASSTSGPDYTQYF; CDR3 DNA: TGCGCCAGCAGCACTAGCGGCCCTGACTATACGCAGTATTTT
V gene: TRBV28; clone size: NA; J gene: TRBJ2-7; D gene: TRBD2; CDR3 protein: CASSSRQLADYEQYF; CDR3 DNA: TGTGCCAGCAGTTCCCGTCAACTAGCGGACTACGAGCAGTACTTC
V gene: TRBV28; clone size: NA; J gene: TRBJ1-4; D gene: NA; CDR3 protein: CASSPNTGEKLFF; CDR3 DNA: TGTGCCAGCAGTCCAAATACAGGCGAAAAACTGTTTTTT
V gene: TRBV6-1; clone size: NA; J gene: TRBJ2-2; D gene: TRBD2; CDR3 protein: CASSEGMGLAGTGELFF; CDR3 DNA: TGTGCCAGCAGTGAGGGGATGGGACTAGCGGGCACCGGGGAGCTGTTTTTT
V gene: TRBV3-1/TRBV3-2; clone size: NA; J gene: TRBJ2-6; D gene: TRBD2; CDR3 protein: CASSRSGGASYVLTF; CDR3 DNA: TGTGCCAGCAGCCGCAGCGGGGGGGCCTCCTACGTCCTGACTTTC
V gene: TRBV9; clone size: NA; J gene: TRBJ1-2; D gene: NA; CDR3 protein: CASGGGVEGYGYTF; CDR3 DNA: TGTGCCAGCGGGGGAGGGGTAGAGGGGTATGGCTACACCTTC
V gene: TRBV10-3; clone size: NA; J gene: TRBJ1-6; D gene: NA; CDR3 protein: CAISESRGGGSPLHF; CDR3 DNA: TGTGCCATCAGTGAGTCGAGAGGGGGTGGATCACCCCTCCACTTT
V gene: TRBV4-3; clone size: NA; J gene: TRBJ1-5; D gene: NA; CDR3 protein: CASSQQGGQPQHF; CDR3 DNA: TGCGCCAGCAGCCAACAGGGCGGACAGCCCCAGCATTTT
V gene: TRBV19; clone size: NA; J gene: TRBJ1-5; D gene: TRBD1; CDR3 protein: CASSLGSGTGGQPQHF; CDR3 DNA: TGTGCCAGTAGCCTAGGCTCTGGGACAGGGGGACAGCCCCAGCATTTT
V gene: TRBV28; clone size: once; J gene: TRBJ2-7; D gene: TRBD1; CDR3 protein: CASSQPQTGTEYF; CDR3 DNA: TGTGCCAGCAGTCAACCCCAAACCGGGACAGAGTACTTC
V gene: TRBV7-2; clone size: NA; J gene: TRBJ1-1; D gene: NA; CDR3 protein: CASSRTTQISNTEAFF; CDR3 DNA: TGTGCCAGCAGCCGTACTACCCAGATCTCGAACACTGAAGCTTTCTTT
V gene: TRBV27; clone size: NA; J gene: TRBJ1-4; D gene: NA; CDR3 protein: CASSSRTEEELFF; CDR3 DNA: TGTGCCAGCAGTTCGAGGACAGAAGAAGAGTTGTTTTTT